This TCR beta chain was sequenced during a study of cytomegalovirus exposure and HLA in healthy donors. Study outcomes and limitations: Sequences of the TCR beta chain were said to predict the HLA-A and HLA-B alleles of most subjects accurately.

The V end was cut by 0 bases, the J end by 7 bases, with 10 bases between. Germline V gives CDR1 SGHTS, CDR2 YDEGEE. The CDR3 is 13 residues long. Whereas donors were nominally healthy upon sampling, unrecorded immune exposures were probable. With 60 Vbeta and 13 Jbeta primers, the PCR was carried out. Produced via immunoSEQ multiplex PCR; TCRdb's table is partial and in-frame only. The repertoire shows 130,000 or so clones; the top ten hold 2% to 2.5%. About this clone: Its antigen remains unidentified.

The sequence came from a woman between 18 and 29 years old in good health and CMV-seronegative. The sequenced sample was PBMCs. V gene TRBV5-8 combines with J gene TRBJ1-1; D is ambiguous. The CDR3: CASSLERGGEAFF. As DNA, the CDR3 is TGTGCCAGCAGCTTGGAACGGGGAGGTGAAGCTTTCTTT.